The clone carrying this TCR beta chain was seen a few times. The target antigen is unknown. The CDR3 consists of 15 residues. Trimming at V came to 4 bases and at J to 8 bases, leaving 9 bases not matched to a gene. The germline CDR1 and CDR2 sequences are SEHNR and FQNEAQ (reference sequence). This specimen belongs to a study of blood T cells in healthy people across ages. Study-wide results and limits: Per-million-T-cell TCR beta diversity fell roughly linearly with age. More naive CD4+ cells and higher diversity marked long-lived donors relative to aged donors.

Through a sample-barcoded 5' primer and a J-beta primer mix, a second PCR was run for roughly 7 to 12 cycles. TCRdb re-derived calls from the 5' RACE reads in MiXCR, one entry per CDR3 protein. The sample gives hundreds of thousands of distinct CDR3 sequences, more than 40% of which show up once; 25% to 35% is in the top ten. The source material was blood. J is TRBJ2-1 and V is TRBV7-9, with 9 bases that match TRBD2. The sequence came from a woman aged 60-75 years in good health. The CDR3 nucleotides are TGTGCCAGCAGCTCGCGTAGCGGGAGTTTGGATGAGCAGTTCTTC. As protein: CASSSRSGSLDEQFF.